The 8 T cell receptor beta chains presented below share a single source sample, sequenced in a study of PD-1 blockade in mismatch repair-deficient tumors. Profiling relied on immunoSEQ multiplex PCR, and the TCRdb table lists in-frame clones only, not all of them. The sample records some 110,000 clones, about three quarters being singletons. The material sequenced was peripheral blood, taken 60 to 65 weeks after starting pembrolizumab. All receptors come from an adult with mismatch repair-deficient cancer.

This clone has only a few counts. The CDR3 DNA reads as TGTGCCAGCAGCTTAGCCTCGGGACAGGGCATCTATGGCTACACCTTC. This gives the protein CASSLASGQGIYGYTF. V and J are TRBV11-3 and TRBJ1-2, with 9 bases matching TRBD1. Germline values: CDR1 SGHNT, CDR2 YENEEA. The CDR3 consists of 16 residues. With V trimmed by 1 base and J by 4 bases, 7 bases remained unmatched.

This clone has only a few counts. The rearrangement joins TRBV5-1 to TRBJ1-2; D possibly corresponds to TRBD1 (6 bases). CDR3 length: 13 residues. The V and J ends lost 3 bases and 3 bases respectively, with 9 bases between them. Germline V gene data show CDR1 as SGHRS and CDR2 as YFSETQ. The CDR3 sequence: CASSSGVDYGYTF. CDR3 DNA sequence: TGCGCCAGCAGCTCAGGGGTGGACTATGGCTACACCTTC.

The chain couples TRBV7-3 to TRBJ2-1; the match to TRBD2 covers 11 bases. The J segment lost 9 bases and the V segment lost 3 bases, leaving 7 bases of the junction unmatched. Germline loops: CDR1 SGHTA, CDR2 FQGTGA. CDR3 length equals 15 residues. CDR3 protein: CASSFSGRAVGEQFF. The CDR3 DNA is TGTGCCAGCAGCTTTAGCGGGAGGGCCGTGGGTGAGCAGTTCTTC.

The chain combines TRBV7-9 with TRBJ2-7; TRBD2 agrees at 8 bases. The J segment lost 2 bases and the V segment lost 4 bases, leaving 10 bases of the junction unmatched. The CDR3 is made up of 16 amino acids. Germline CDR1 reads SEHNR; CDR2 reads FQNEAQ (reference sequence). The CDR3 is CASSSSGRGATYEQYF. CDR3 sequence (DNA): TGTGCCAGCAGCTCCTCGGGGCGGGGGGCGACCTACGAGCAGTACTTC.

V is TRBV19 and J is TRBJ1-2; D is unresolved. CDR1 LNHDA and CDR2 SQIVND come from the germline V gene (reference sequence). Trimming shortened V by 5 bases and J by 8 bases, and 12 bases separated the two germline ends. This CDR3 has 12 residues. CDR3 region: CASSHLQEGYTF. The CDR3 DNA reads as TGTGCCAGTAGTCATCTTCAGGAGGGCTACACCTTC.

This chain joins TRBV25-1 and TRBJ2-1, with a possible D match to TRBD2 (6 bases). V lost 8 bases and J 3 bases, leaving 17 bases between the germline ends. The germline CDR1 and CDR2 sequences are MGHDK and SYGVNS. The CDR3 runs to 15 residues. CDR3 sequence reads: CASQQRSGDYNEQFF. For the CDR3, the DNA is TGTGCCAGCCAGCAGCGGTCGGGGGACTACAATGAGCAGTTCTTC.

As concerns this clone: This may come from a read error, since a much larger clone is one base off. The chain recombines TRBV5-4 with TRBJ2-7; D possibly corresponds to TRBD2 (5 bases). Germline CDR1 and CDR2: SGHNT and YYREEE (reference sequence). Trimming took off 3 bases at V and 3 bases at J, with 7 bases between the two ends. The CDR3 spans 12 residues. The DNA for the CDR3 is TGTGCCAGCAGCTCCGACTACTACGAGCAGTACTTC. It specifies CASSSDYYEQYF.

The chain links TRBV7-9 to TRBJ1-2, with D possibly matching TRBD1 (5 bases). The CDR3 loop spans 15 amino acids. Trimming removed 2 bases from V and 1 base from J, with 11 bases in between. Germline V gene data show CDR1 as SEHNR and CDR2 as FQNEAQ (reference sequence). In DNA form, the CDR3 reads TGTGCCAGCAGCTTAAGTAGCCAGGGTAACTATGGCTACACCTTC. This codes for CASSLSSQGNYGYTF.